This TCR beta chain was documented in a study of CD8 T cells in ankylosing spondylitis. Study-level results: Clones that were linked to disease were CD8+ and were relatively rare in peripheral blood. Disease-linked clones reportedly showed significant enrichment in matched ankylosing spondylitis synovial fluid.

Comments on this clonotype: Antigen: not known.

V was pared by 6 bases and J by 8 bases, with 13 bases between. CDR3 length equals 11 residues. Germline lookup yields CDR1 DFQATT and CDR2 SNEGSKA (reference sequence). TCRdb used MiXCR to reprocess the 5' RACE reads, holding one entry per CDR3 protein. The sample includes about 300,000 distinct CDR3 sequences, 11% of them seen just once. The sample taken for sequencing was blood, either unsorted or a sorted T cell fraction (not recorded which). The chain carries TRBV20-1 and TRBJ1-2; D gene unclear. The TCR was taken from a female donor with ankylosing spondylitis or in good health (not recorded which). The CDR3 coding sequence is TGCAGTGCCAGGACCAGGAAGGGCTACACCTTC. Its protein is CSARTRKGYTF.